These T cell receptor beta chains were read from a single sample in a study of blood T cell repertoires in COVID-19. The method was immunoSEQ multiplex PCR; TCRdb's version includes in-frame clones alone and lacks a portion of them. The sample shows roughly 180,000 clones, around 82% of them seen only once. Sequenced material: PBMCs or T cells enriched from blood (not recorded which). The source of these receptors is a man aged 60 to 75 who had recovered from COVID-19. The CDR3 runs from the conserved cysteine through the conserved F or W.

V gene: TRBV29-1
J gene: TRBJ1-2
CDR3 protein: CSAAGGNYGYTF

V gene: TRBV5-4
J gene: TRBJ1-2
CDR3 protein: CASSLDLNPRGYTF

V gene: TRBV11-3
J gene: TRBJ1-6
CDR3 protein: CASSLNFNSPLHF

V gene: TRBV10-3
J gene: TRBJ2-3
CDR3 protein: CAISVKRGRQGDTQYF

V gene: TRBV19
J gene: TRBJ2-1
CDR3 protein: CASSRSHRGDRNEQFF

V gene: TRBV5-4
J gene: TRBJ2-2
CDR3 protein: CASSLHPAGVSTGELFF

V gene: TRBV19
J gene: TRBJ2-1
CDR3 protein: CATSLHGTGVRGRKQFF

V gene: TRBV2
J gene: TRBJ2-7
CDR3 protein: CASSEVSAGFDEQYF

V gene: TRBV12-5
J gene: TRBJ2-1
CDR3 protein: CASGPGLAGGNEQFF

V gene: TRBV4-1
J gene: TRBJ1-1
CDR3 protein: CASSQATDRGTEAFF

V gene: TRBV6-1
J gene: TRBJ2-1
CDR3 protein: CASSEGAGGWDNEQFF

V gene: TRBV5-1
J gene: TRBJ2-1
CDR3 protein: CASTTGGFNEQFF

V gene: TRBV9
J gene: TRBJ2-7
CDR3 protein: CASSFGQGYEQYF

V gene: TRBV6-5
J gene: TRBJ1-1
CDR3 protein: CASSYSADTEAFF

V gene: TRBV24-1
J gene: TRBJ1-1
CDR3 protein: CATSDSRRGPDEAFF

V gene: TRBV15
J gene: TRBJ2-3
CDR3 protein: CATSKPTSDPTDTQYF

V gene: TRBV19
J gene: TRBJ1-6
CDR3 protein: CASTAGTAYNSPLHF

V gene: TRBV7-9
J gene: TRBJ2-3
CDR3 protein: CASSSRLAGDTDTQYF

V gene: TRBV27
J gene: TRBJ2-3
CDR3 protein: CASSLGSSGEGGTDTQYF

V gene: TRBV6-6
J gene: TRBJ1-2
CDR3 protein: CASTPQGSGGYTF

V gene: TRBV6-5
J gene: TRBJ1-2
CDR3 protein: CASSRDREHYGYTF

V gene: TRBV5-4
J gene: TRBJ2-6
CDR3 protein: CASSSASSGANVLTF

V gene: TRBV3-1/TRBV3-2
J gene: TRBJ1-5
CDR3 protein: CASSQEGGLGQPQHF

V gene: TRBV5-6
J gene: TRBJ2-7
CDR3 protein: CASSLAGTYEQYF

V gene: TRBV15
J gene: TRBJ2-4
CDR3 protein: CATSRDSGRGIQYF

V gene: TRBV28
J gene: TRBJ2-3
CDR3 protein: CASSEQTATDTQYF

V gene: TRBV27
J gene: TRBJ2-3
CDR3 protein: CASSPISPSAQLAGGGTDTQYF

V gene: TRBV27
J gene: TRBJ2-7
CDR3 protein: CASSLYRSSYEQYF

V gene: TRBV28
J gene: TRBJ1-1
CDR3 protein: CASSSLDRGFTEAFF

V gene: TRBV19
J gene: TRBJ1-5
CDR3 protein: CASSIRGGAGNQPQHF

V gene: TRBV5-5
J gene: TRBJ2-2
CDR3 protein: CASSLYVTSNTGELFF

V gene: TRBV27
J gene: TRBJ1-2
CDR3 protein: CASSLAGTGFYTF

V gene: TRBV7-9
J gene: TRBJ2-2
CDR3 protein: CASSLARVLLGPGELFF

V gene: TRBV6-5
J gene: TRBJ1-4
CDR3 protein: CASRMGQGANFF

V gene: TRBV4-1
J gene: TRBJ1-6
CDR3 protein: CASSQDLYSPLHF

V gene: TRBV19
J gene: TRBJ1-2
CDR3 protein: CASSINGDGPLFRGGTF

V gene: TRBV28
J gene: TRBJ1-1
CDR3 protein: CASSILAGVNTEAFF

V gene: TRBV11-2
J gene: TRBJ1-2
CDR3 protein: CASSPLRQINYGYTF

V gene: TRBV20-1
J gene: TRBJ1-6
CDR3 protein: CSASLSFGDYNSPLHF

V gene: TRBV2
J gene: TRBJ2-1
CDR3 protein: CASSEGSGGNEQFF

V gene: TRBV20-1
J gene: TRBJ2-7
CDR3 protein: CSASFGNSYEQYF

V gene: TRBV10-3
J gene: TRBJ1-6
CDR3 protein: CAIRPGTGGLSDNSPLHF

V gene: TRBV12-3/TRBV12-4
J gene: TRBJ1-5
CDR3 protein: CASRTGDNQPQHF

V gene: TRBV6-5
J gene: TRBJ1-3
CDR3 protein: CASSRQGLSGNTIYF

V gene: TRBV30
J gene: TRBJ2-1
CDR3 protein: CAWSVGLAGRREQFF

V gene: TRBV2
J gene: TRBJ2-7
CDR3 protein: CASRAGQGMYEQYF

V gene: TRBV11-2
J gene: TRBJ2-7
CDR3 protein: CASSFGRASYEQYF

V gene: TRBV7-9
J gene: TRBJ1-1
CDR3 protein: CASSLARIRNTEAFF

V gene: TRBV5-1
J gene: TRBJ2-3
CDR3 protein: CASSLSGGGTDTQYF

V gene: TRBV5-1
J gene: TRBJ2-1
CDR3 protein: CASSLAEQGDYNEQFF

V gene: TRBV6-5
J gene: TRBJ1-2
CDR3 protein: CASMMDRDPYYGYTF

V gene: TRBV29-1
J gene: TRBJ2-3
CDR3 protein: CSVAFSGGSRTDTQYF

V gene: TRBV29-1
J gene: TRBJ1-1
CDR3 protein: CSVNSWGGENTEAFF

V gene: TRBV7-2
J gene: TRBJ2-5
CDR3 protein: CASSFTSTPAAETQYF

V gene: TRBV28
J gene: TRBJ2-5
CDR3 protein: CASGAARRETQYF